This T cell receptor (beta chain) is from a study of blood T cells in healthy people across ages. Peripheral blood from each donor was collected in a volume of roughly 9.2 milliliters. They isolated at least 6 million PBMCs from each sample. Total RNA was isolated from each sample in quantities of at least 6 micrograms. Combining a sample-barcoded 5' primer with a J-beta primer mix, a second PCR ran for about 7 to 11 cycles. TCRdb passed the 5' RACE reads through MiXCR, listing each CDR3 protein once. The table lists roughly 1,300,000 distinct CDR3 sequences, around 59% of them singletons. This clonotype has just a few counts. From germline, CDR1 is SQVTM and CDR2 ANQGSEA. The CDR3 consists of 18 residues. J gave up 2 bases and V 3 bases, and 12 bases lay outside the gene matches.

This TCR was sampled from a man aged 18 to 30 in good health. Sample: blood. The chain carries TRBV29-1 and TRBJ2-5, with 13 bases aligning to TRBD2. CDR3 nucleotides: TGCAGCGTTGACAAGGAACATGGGACTAGCGGGGTGCAAGAGACCCAGTACTTC. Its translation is CSVDKEHGTSGVQETQYF.